This T cell receptor (beta chain) appears in the sequencing data of a study of cytomegalovirus exposure and HLA in healthy donors. Study-level results: By a later analysis, the bulk of CMV-associated TCR beta chains appeared HLA-restricted. Most subjects had HLA-A and HLA-B alleles reportedly predicted accurately by TCR beta sequences.

Germline CDR1 MRHNA, CDR2 SNTAGT. This CDR3 has 15 amino acids. The V segment lost 3 bases and the J segment 3 bases; nucleotides outside the gene matches: 4. Remarks on this clone: The target antigen is unknown.

PCR primers comprised 60 Vbeta and 13 Jbeta primers. Measured with immunoSEQ multiplex PCR; TCRdb has only the in-frame clones, and not every one. Here the sample spans around 86,000 clones, around 8% being singletons. Sequenced sample: PBMCs. V usage is TRBV6-4 and J usage is TRBJ2-5; 10 bases fit TRBD1. The source is a man aged 50-59 years in good health and CMV-seronegative. CDR3 loop: CASSDWDRGKETQYF. The CDR3 DNA follows: TGTGCCAGCAGTGATTGGGACAGGGGAAAAGAGACCCAGTACTTC.